A single sample gave rise to the 28 T cell receptor beta chains below, sequenced in a study of preoperative IRX-2 immunotherapy in early breast cancer. The treatment was: preoperative locoregional IRX-2 cytokine immunotherapy. The protocol was immunoSEQ multiplex PCR, while the TCRdb copy is restricted to in-frame clones and leaves out a portion. Of about 98,000 clones listed, roughly 89% were seen once; the top ten hold roughly 2%. The specimen comprised tumor tissue, sampled after IRX-2 immunotherapy. These receptors came from a human donor with breast cancer.

This chain joins TRBV14 and TRBJ1-6; D ambiguous. The CDR3 spans 18 residues. V was pared by 0 bases and J by 5 bases, with 17 bases between. CDR1 SGHDN and CDR2 FVKESK come from the germline V gene. The CDR3 bases are TGTGCCAGCAGCCAAGATGGTTCCCGGCAGCCCGATAATTCACCCCTCCACTTT. Translating gives CASSQDGSRQPDNSPLHF.

The chain uses TRBV5-1 and TRBJ1-2; TRBD1 matches at 7 bases. Germline V gives CDR1 SGHRS, CDR2 YFSETQ. The CDR3 sequence is 16 residues long. The V gene end was trimmed by 6 bases and the J gene end by 0 bases; junction bases not matched to a gene: 11. The CDR3 protein is CASTLSPGGTNYGYTF. The CDR3 bases are TGCGCCAGCACCCTTTCCCCAGGGGGGACTAACTATGGCTACACCTTC. Filled out from reference TRBV5-1 and TRBJ1-2, the complete variable domain reads KAGVTQTPRYLIKTRGQQVTLSCSPISGHRSVSWYQQTPGQGLQFLFEYFSETQRNKGNFPGRFSGRQFSNSRSEMNVSTLELGDSALYLCASTLSPGGTNYGYTFGSGTRLTVV.

V is TRBV30 and J is TRBJ2-7; no clear D. The CDR3 runs 14 residues. Germline V gene sequence: CDR1 GTSNPN, CDR2 SVGIG (reference sequence). Trimming cost V 3 bases and J 2 bases, with 14 bases left between them. The CDR3 coding sequence is TGTGCCTGGAGCCCCATGGGCGGTCCCTACGAGCAGTACTTC. Translation gives CAWSPMGGPYEQYF.

The chain uses TRBV5-1 and TRBJ2-3, with a possible D match to TRBD2 (6 bases). V was trimmed by 4 bases and J by 0 bases, leaving 15 bases between them. The CDR3 length is 16 residues. Germline V gives CDR1 SGHRS, CDR2 YFSETQ. This CDR3 reads CASSTGRLVSTDTQYF. In DNA, the CDR3 is TGCGCCAGCAGCACTGGGAGGCTGGTGAGCACAGATACGCAGTATTTT.

About this clone itself: Germline is not matched at one junction end, which may reflect a read error. The chain recombines TRBV27 with TRBJ1-5; D remains ambiguous. Germline assignment: CDR1 MNHEY and CDR2 SMNVEV (reference sequence). The CDR3 covers 13 residues. The CDR3 is CATSDRFNQPQHF. The CDR3 DNA is TGTGCCACCAGTGATAGGTTCAATCAGCCCCAGCATTTT.

The V gene is TRBV5-1, the J gene TRBJ2-4; 9 nucleotides align to TRBD1. The CDR3 consists of 14 residues. V dropped 4 bases and J dropped 7; count of bases not matched to a gene: 6. CDR1 SGHRS and CDR2 YFSETQ come from the germline V gene. CDR3: CASSPDGQGNIQYF. The CDR3 bases are TGCGCCAGCAGCCCAGACGGACAGGGGAACATTCAGTACTTC.

Regarding this clone: The junction differs from germline at one of its ends, possibly a read error. The chain combines TRBV6-8 with TRBJ1-3; TRBD1 matches at 8 bases. CDR3 length equals 16 residues. Looked up from germline, CDR1 is MNHGY and CDR2 is SAAAGT. In DNA form, the CDR3 reads TGTGCCAGCAGTTTGAGACAGGGGTTGTCTGGAAACACTATATATTTT. Translating gives CASSLRQGLSGNTIYF.

V and J are TRBV11-3 and TRBJ2-7; perhaps TRBD2 as D (5 bases). Germline V gives CDR1 SGHNT, CDR2 YENEEA. Trimming pared 7 bases from V and 1 base from J, leaving 14 bases between. This CDR3 has 14 amino acids. Here the CDR3 reads CASNGMAGSYEQYF. CDR3 coding DNA: TGTGCCAGCAACGGTATGGCGGGTTCCTACGAGCAGTACTTC.

The count of this clone is one. The genes are TRBV29-1 and TRBJ2-1; 10 bases align to TRBD2. Germline trimming cut 7 bases from V and 5 bases from J; bases unmatched to any gene: 11. The CDR3 contains 15 residues. Germline V lookup: CDR1 SQVTM, CDR2 ANQGSEA. The CDR3 reads CSAVTLAGVHNEQFF. In DNA, the CDR3 is TGCAGCGCCGTCACGCTAGCGGGAGTTCACAATGAGCAGTTCTTC.

This clone occurred a few times. V and J are TRBV19 and TRBJ1-6; D gene uncertain. Germline V gene sequence: CDR1 LNHDA, CDR2 SQIVND (reference sequence). The CDR3 has 13 amino acids. The ends were cut back, 6 bases at V and 7 bases at J, with 10 bases in the middle. The CDR3: CASSPGRNSPLHF. For the CDR3, the DNA is TGTGCCAGTAGCCCGGGCCGGAATTCACCCCTCCACTTT.

V gene TRBV18 combines with J gene TRBJ2-1; TRBD1 or TRBD2 may be the D gene (5 bases each). The V and J ends lost 5 bases and 10 bases respectively, with 15 bases between them. The CDR3 runs 13 residues. The V gene's germline CDR1 is KGHSH and CDR2 LQKENI. CDR3: CASSAQDSGEQFF. The CDR3 DNA reads TGTGCCAGCTCAGCACAAGACAGCGGAGAGCAGTTCTTC.

The CDR3 is CASSQPRLTSTYEQYF. CDR3 DNA: TGCGCCAGCAGCCAACCTAGGCTAACATCTACCTACGAGCAGTACTTC. This chain links TRBV4-1 with TRBJ2-7; no definite D call. The V and J ends lost 2 bases and 2 bases respectively, with 16 bases between them. The germline V gene encodes CDR1 MGHRA and CDR2 YSYEKL. The CDR3 runs to 16 residues.

The chain carries TRBV5-1 and TRBJ2-4, with 12 bases aligning to TRBD2. Germline V gene lookup returns CDR1 SGHRS and CDR2 YFSETQ. This CDR3 comprises 18 residues. V was clipped by 0 bases and J by 0 bases; unmatched bases: 4. The CDR3 region is CASSLALAGGQAKNIQYF. The CDR3 DNA follows: TGCGCCAGCAGCTTGGCTCTAGCGGGGGGGCAAGCCAAAAACATTCAGTACTTC.

This clone was seen a single time. This chain joins TRBV6-8 and TRBJ1-2; D call uncertain. The CDR3 is made up of 13 amino acids. The germline CDR1 and CDR2 sequences are MNHGY and SAAAGT. V lost 5 bases to trimming and J lost 8 bases, with 15 bases between them. CDR3 coding DNA: TGTGCCAGCAGTCCACGGCCCTCCGAGGGCTACACCTTC. It is translated as CASSPRPSEGYTF.

The J gene is TRBJ2-1, the V gene TRBV19; D call uncertain. The germline CDR1 and CDR2 sequences are LNHDA and SQIVND (reference sequence). The CDR3 is 14 amino acids. V lost 5 bases, J lost 0 bases, and 8 bases lay in between. CDR3 sequence: CASSPQSSYNEQFF. Written as DNA, the CDR3 is TGTGCCAGTAGTCCCCAGAGCTCCTACAATGAGCAGTTCTTC.

CDR3: CAWSTGNSYEQYF. As DNA, the CDR3 is TGTGCCTGGAGCACGGGGAATAGCTACGAGCAGTACTTC. The chain is built from TRBV30 and TRBJ2-7; possible D gene TRBD2, 5 bases. V was trimmed by 3 bases and J by 3 bases, leaving 12 bases between them. Germline V gene data show CDR1 as GTSNPN and CDR2 as SVGIG (reference sequence). The CDR3 spans 13 residues.

V usage is TRBV6-7 and J usage is TRBJ1-2; 7 bases align to TRBD1. TRBV6-7 is treated as an ORF (open reading frame) with a function not yet certain. This CDR3 spans 15 amino acids. V trimming: 6 bases; J trimming: 4 bases; junction bases outside the gene matches: 11. The CDR3 DNA reads TGTGCCAGCAGATCTGCTGGGACAGATTTCTATGGCTACACCTTC. Protein: CASRSAGTDFYGYTF.

The chain has TRBV5-1 and TRBJ1-3, with D unclear. Looked up from germline, CDR1 is SGHRS and CDR2 is YFSETQ. V lost 2 bases, J lost 2 bases, and 8 bases lay in between. This CDR3 spans 14 amino acids. Here the CDR3 reads CASSLGDPGNTIYF. In DNA, the CDR3 is TGCGCCAGCAGCTTAGGTGATCCTGGAAACACCATATATTTT.

This rearrangement joins TRBV28 to TRBJ1-1; D not resolved. The CDR3 loop spans 14 amino acids. The V gene lost 3 bases and the J gene lost 5 bases, with 13 bases spanning the gap. Germline CDR1 is MDHEN and CDR2 is SYDVKM. The DNA for the CDR3 is TGTGCCAGCAGTTTTCTCAAAACGGGAACTGAAGCTTTCTTT. As protein: CASSFLKTGTEAFF.

The chain links TRBV11-3 to TRBJ1-1; 9 nucleotides line up with TRBD1. Looked up from germline, CDR1 is SGHNT and CDR2 is YENEEA. CDR3 length equals 14 residues. Trimming took 5 bases from V and 7 from J; bases not matched to a gene: 8. Here the CDR3 reads CASSRRTGAIEAFF. The CDR3 coding sequence is TGTGCCAGCAGCCGACGGACAGGGGCTATTGAAGCTTTCTTT.

The CDR3 bases are TGTGCCATCGGAGGGGACAGGTCGGTCACCGGGGAGCTGTTTTTT. Translated, it gives CAIGGDRSVTGELFF. The chain recombines TRBV6-8 with TRBJ2-2, with 8 bases that match TRBD1. The length of the CDR3 is 15 residues. Losses at the gene ends were 10 bases for V and 4 bases for J; bases not matched to a gene: 11. CDR1 MNHGY and CDR2 SAAAGT come from the germline V gene.

This chain joins TRBV7-6 and TRBJ1-4; D perhaps matches TRBD1 (5 bases). In germline, CDR1 is SGHVS, CDR2 FNYEAQ. This CDR3 contains 14 residues. Trimming cost V 5 bases and J 5 bases, with 12 bases left between them. CDR3 DNA sequence: TGTGCCAGCAGCCACCGGGACGGGAATGAAAAACTGTTTTTT. Protein product: CASSHRDGNEKLFF. Using reference TRBV7-6 and TRBJ1-4 for the parts outside the CDR3, the full variable domain is GAGVSQSPRYKVTKRGQDVALRCDPISGHVSLYWYRQALGQGPEFLTYFNYEAQQDKSGLPNDRFSAERPEGSISTLTIQRTEQRDSAMYRCASSHRDGNEKLFFGSGTQLSVL.

The J gene is TRBJ1-5, the V gene TRBV28, with 9 bases identical to TRBD1. Germline V lookup: CDR1 MDHEN, CDR2 SYDVKM. Trimming took 7 bases from V and 7 from J; bases not matched to a gene: 5. The CDR3 consists of 13 residues. The CDR3 loop reads CASTTGGWQPQHF. CDR3 DNA: TGTGCCAGCACGACAGGGGGATGGCAGCCCCAGCATTTT.

The CDR3 reads CASSAGQAAQETQYF. CDR3 DNA: TGCGCCAGCAGCGCCGGACAGGCAGCACAAGAGACCCAGTACTTC. The chain couples TRBV5-1 to TRBJ2-5, with 7 bases that match TRBD1. The V gene's germline CDR1 is SGHRS and CDR2 YFSETQ. Trimming removed 4 bases from V and 2 bases from J; junction bases left unmatched: 8. The CDR3 contains 15 residues. Full variable domain (missing parts from reference TRBV5-1 and TRBJ2-5): KAGVTQTPRYLIKTRGQQVTLSCSPISGHRSVSWYQQTPGQGLQFLFEYFSETQRNKGNFPGRFSGRQFSNSRSEMNVSTLELGDSALYLCASSAGQAAQETQYFGPGTRLLVL.

This clone occurred once. This chain joins TRBV19 and TRBJ1-2; D is unclear. The CDR3 sequence is 13 residues long. The germline gives CDR1 LNHDA, CDR2 SQIVND (reference sequence). With 7 bases removed from V and 5 bases from J, the gap between germline ends came to 14 bases. CDR3 nucleotide sequence: TGTGCCAGTACCGGTAGGCAGTCGTATGGCTACACCTTC. It specifies CASTGRQSYGYTF.

This rearrangement joins TRBV8-2 to TRBJ2-7; the table calls TRBD1, which could not be checked here. TRBV8-2 is listed as a pseudogene. This CDR3 contains 15 residues. In DNA form, the CDR3 reads TGTGCCAGCAGTTTAGGACAGGGCAGGACCTACGAGCAGTACTTC. It yields the protein CASSLGQGRTYEQYF.

The V and J genes are TRBV6-8 and TRBJ2-1; D possibly corresponds to TRBD2 (6 bases). The CDR3 covers 13 residues. Germline lookup yields CDR1 MNHGY and CDR2 SAAAGT. V gave up 6 bases and J gave up 9 bases, with 15 bases separating them. CDR3 sequence reads: CASRLTSLGEQFF. DNA for the CDR3: TGTGCCAGCAGGCTAACTAGCTTGGGTGAGCAGTTCTTC.

The genes are TRBV30 and TRBJ1-2; 9 positions agree with TRBD1. CDR1 and CDR2 from the germline V gene are GTSNPN and SVGIG (reference sequence). The CDR3 contains 14 residues. The V and J ends lost 3 bases and 5 bases, in that order; junction bases with no gene match: 7. The CDR3 here is CAWRNKGQGYGYTF. CDR3 bases: TGTGCCTGGAGAAATAAGGGACAGGGTTATGGCTACACCTTC.